Below, 24 T cell receptor beta chains from the same sample are listed, as sequenced in a study of blood T cell repertoires in COVID-19. Sequencing used immunoSEQ multiplex PCR; TCRdb keeps in-frame clones, though not all of them. The sample lists 250,000 or so clones; approximately 83% were seen once. The sequencing input was peripheral blood. These receptors all come from a man aged 30-40 years who had recovered from COVID-19.

The V gene is TRBV6-5, the J gene TRBJ1-5; D remains ambiguous. CDR1 and CDR2 (germline): MNHEY, SVGAGI. The CDR3 contains 13 residues. Trimming removed 5 bases at V and 6 bases at J, with 11 bases between. CDR3 in amino acids: CASSRTEGQPQHF. DNA for the CDR3: TGTGCCAGCAGTCGGACCGAGGGTCAGCCCCAGCATTTT.

J is TRBJ1-5 and V is TRBV6-5, with unresolved D. Trimming cost V 4 bases and J 4 bases, with 8 bases left between them. The V gene's germline CDR1 is MNHEY and CDR2 SVGAGI. This CDR3 is 13 amino acids long. The CDR3 is CASSSQRNQPQHF. The CDR3 coding sequence is TGTGCCAGCAGTTCACAGAGAAATCAGCCCCAGCATTTT.

V is TRBV6-5 and J is TRBJ1-5; D remains ambiguous. The CDR3 spans 14 residues. Trimming cost V 6 bases and J 6 bases, with 15 bases left between them. CDR1 is MNHEY and CDR2 is SVGAGI in the germline V gene. CDR3 residues: CASRAGPRGQPQHF. CDR3 DNA sequence: TGTGCCAGCAGAGCCGGGCCGCGGGGTCAGCCCCAGCATTTT.

The V and J genes are TRBV7-2 and TRBJ1-2; 8 bases are a match to TRBD1. The CDR3 runs 14 residues. Germline CDR1 is SGHTA and CDR2 is FQGNSA. The ends lost 5 bases at V and 14 bases at J; junction bases unmatched: 16. In DNA, the CDR3 is TGTGCCAGCAGCCACCCCGGGACAGGCCTTTCGGAAACCTTC. This encodes CASSHPGTGLSETF.

This sequence joins TRBV14 and TRBJ2-3, with D hard to call. The CDR3 totals 16 residues. Germline loops: CDR1 SGHDN, CDR2 FVKESK. V was cut by 0 bases and J by 0 bases, with 10 bases left in between. CDR3 sequence: CASSQDHGASTDTQYF. CDR3 DNA: TGTGCCAGCAGCCAAGATCACGGAGCTAGCACAGATACGCAGTATTTT.

In DNA form, the CDR3 reads TGTGCCAGCAGCCAAGCCGGTAGCAATCAGCCCCAGCATTTT. Protein sequence: CASSQAGSNQPQHF. The rearrangement links TRBV3-1 (or the pseudogene TRBV3-2) to TRBJ1-5; D is unclear. Looked up from germline, CDR1 is LGHDT and CDR2 is YNNKEL (reference sequence). Trimming left V 1 base short and J 0 bases short, with 4 bases between. This CDR3 is built from 14 residues.

This sequence joins TRBV5-1 and TRBJ2-2, with 7 bases lining up with TRBD1. The CDR3 runs 15 residues. V shed 4 bases and J 3 bases; nucleotides not matched to a gene: 6. Germline values: CDR1 SGHRS, CDR2 YFSETQ. CDR3 sequence (DNA): TGCGCCAGCAGCCCCGGGACAGCCTACACCGGGGAGCTGTTTTTT. The encoded protein is CASSPGTAYTGELFF.

The gene calls are TRBV18 and TRBJ1-5; TRBD1 matches at 7 bases. The V segment lost 0 bases and the J segment 2 bases; nucleotides outside the gene matches: 7. CDR1 is KGHSH, CDR2 LQKENI, per germline. This CDR3 is built from 17 residues. The CDR3: CASSPPRDSGGNQPQHF. The CDR3 region has the DNA TGTGCCAGCTCACCACCACGGGACAGCGGAGGCAATCAGCCCCAGCATTTT.

V is TRBV5-5 and J is TRBJ2-7, with D maybe TRBD1 (5 bases). V lost 2 bases and J 0 bases, leaving 9 bases between the germline ends. CDR1 and CDR2 (germline): SGHKS, YYEKEE (reference sequence). The CDR3 sequence is 14 residues long. CDR3 DNA: TGTGCCAGCAGCTTACAGGCTTACTCCTACGAGCAGTACTTC. Protein sequence: CASSLQAYSYEQYF.

The chain is built from TRBV7-8 and TRBJ1-5, with D maybe TRBD1 (5 bases). Trimming pared 1 base from V and 0 bases from J, leaving 7 bases between. The germline V gene encodes CDR1 SGHVS and CDR2 FQNEAQ. The CDR3 has 15 residues. CDR3 DNA: TGTGCCAGCAGCTTAGGGACAACTAGCAATCAGCCCCAGCATTTT. It yields the protein CASSLGTTSNQPQHF. The variable domain in full, with the rest retrieved from reference TRBV7-8 and TRBJ1-5, is GAGVSQSPRYKVAKRGQDVALRCDPISGHVSLFWYQQALGQGPEFLTYFQNEAQLDKSGLPSDRFFAERPEGSVSTLKIQRTQQEDSAVYLCASSLGTTSNQPQHFGDGTRLSIL.

CDR3 protein: CASSLVTPGAGNTIYF. The CDR3 DNA is TGTGCCAGCAGCTTGGTGACTCCAGGGGCGGGAAACACCATATATTTT. V gene TRBV5-4 combines with J gene TRBJ1-3; D perhaps matches TRBD1 (6 bases). CDR3 length: 16 amino acids. The ends were cut back, 0 bases at V and 4 bases at J, with 14 bases in the middle. The germline CDR1 and CDR2 sequences are SGHNT and YYREEE (reference sequence). Complete variable domain (other parts from reference TRBV5-4 and TRBJ1-3): ETGVTQSPTHLIKTRGQQVTLRCSSQSGHNTVSWYQQALGQGPQFIFQYYREEENGRGNFPPRFSGLQFPNYSSELNVNALELDDSALYLCASSLVTPGAGNTIYFGEGSWLTVV.

The chain recombines TRBV2 with TRBJ2-7, with a weak D call TRBD1 (6 bases). The CDR3 has 14 residues. V was pared by 6 bases and J by 0 bases, with 12 bases between. Germline CDR1 SNHLY, CDR2 FYNNEI. The CDR3 DNA follows: TGTGCCAGCAGCAGGGACACCGGCTCCTACGAGCAGTACTTC. As protein: CASSRDTGSYEQYF.

This clone was seen a few times. V and J are TRBV11-1 and TRBJ2-3; 7 positions agree with TRBD1. CDR1 SGHAT and CDR2 FQDESV come from the germline V gene (reference sequence). V lost 8 bases, J lost 2 bases, and 4 bases stayed unmatched. The CDR3 totals 13 residues. The CDR3 protein is CASQGVLTDTQYF. The CDR3 nucleotides read TGTGCCAGCCAGGGGGTCCTCACAGATACGCAGTATTTT.

CDR3 DNA sequence: TGTGCCAGCAGCTTAGCGGGGGGAAGAACAGATACGCAGTATTTT. Translated, it gives CASSLAGGRTDTQYF. The chain joins TRBV5-4 to TRBJ2-3; 9 bases are a match to TRBD2. The CDR3 spans 15 residues. V was pared by 2 bases and J by 3 bases, with 4 bases of the junction left unmatched. Per the germline V gene, CDR1 is SGHNT and CDR2 is YYREEE (reference sequence).

This chain connects TRBV5-1 to TRBJ2-5; 7 positions match TRBD1. V trimming: 4 bases; J trimming: 2 bases; junction bases outside the gene matches: 8. This CDR3 region has 15 residues. Germline V gene data show CDR1 as SGHRS and CDR2 as YFSETQ. CDR3 nucleotides: TGCGCCAGCAGCCCCGCGACAGGGTCTCAAGAGACCCAGTACTTC. This sequence encodes CASSPATGSQETQYF.

The V and J genes are TRBV11-3 and TRBJ2-1; 11 bases map to TRBD2. V was pared by 5 bases and J by 2 bases, with 5 bases of the junction left unmatched. Germline assignment: CDR1 SGHNT and CDR2 YENEEA. The CDR3 contains 16 residues. CDR3 DNA: TGTGCCAGCAGCCTGCGACTAGCGGGAACCTACAATGAGCAGTTCTTC. Encoded protein: CASSLRLAGTYNEQFF.

The chain links TRBV5-1 to TRBJ2-2, with 7 bases that match TRBD1. CDR3 length equals 15 residues. Germline V gene data show CDR1 as SGHRS and CDR2 as YFSETQ. V dropped 0 bases and J dropped 4; count of bases not matched to a gene: 3. In DNA, the CDR3 is TGCGCCAGCAGCTTGGAGGGACAGTCCACCGGGGAGCTGTTTTTT. It specifies CASSLEGQSTGELFF.

The chain combines TRBV7-2 with TRBJ1-5, with D perhaps TRBD1 (6 bases). V was clipped by 5 bases and J by 2 bases, with 10 bases between them. Germline V gene data show CDR1 as SGHTA and CDR2 as FQGNSA. CDR3 length equals 14 residues. Here the CDR3 reads CASSTRQGNQPQHF. CDR3 sequence (DNA): TGTGCCAGCAGCACCAGACAGGGCAATCAGCCCCAGCATTTT.

Only one count was recorded for this clone. This sequence joins TRBV6-5 and TRBJ1-3, with D tentatively TRBD1 (6 bases). The germline gives CDR1 MNHEY, CDR2 SVGAGI. V was cut by 7 bases and J by 7 bases, with 14 bases left in between. This CDR3 has 13 residues. The DNA for the CDR3 is TGTGCCAGCACCAGTCCAGGGGCGAACACCATATATTTT. Translating gives CASTSPGANTIYF.

The DNA for the CDR3 is TGTGCCAGCAGCTCCCCGGGACAGGGGGTTACCGGGGAGCTGTTTTTT. Encoded protein: CASSSPGQGVTGELFF. The chain carries TRBV5-4 and TRBJ2-2; 11 bases fit TRBD1. The length of the CDR3 is 16 residues. Trimming at V came to 3 bases and at J to 5 bases, leaving 6 bases not matched to a gene. Germline V CDR1 and CDR2: SGHNT, YYREEE (reference sequence).

The gene calls are TRBV21-1 and TRBJ1-5. TRBV21-1 is a known pseudogene. The CDR3 consists of 15 residues. CDR3 region: CAGYWGGYSNQPQHF. CDR3 sequence (DNA): TGTGCCGGCTATTGGGGGGGGTATAGCAATCAGCCCCAGCATTTT.

This chain links TRBV7-9 with TRBJ2-5; maybe TRBD1 (5 bases). V was clipped by 2 bases and J by 3 bases, with 10 bases between them. The V gene's germline CDR1 is SEHNR and CDR2 FQNEAQ (reference sequence). The CDR3 runs 14 residues. CDR3 in amino acids: CASSLTQTEETQYF. The CDR3, as DNA: TGTGCCAGCAGCTTAACCCAGACAGAAGAGACCCAGTACTTC.

This chain links TRBV6-5 with TRBJ1-2, with 8 bases lining up with TRBD1. Looked up from germline, CDR1 is MNHEY and CDR2 is SVGAGI. The CDR3 covers 14 residues. J lost 4 bases, V lost 2 bases, and 3 bases had no gene match. The CDR3 is CASSYAGGVYGYTF. CDR3 bases: TGTGCCAGCAGTTACGCAGGGGGCGTCTATGGCTACACCTTC.

The CDR3 sequence: CASAGITYNEQFF. The CDR3 DNA is TGTGCCAGTGCCGGGATCACCTACAATGAGCAGTTCTTC. V gene TRBV19 combines with J gene TRBJ2-1, with D possibly TRBD2 on 5 matching bases. V was shortened by 8 bases and J by 2 bases, with 10 bases between the two germline ends. CDR1 and CDR2 (germline): LNHDA, SQIVND (reference sequence). CDR3 length: 13 amino acids.